This paragraph covers one T cell receptor beta chain sequence. This entry comes from a study of healthy donors' naive CD4 and CD8 T cells. Per germline, CDR1 SGHRS and CDR2 YFSETQ. With 0 bases removed from V and 0 bases from J, the gap between germline ends came to 7 bases. This CDR3 region has 14 residues. Starting from approximately 500 ng of total RNA, TCR libraries were made with linear amplification. Via MiXCR, TCRdb re-called the reads, giving one row per CDR3 protein. The data hold around 180,000 distinct CDR3 sequences, with over 60% observed a single time. The V gene is TRBV5-1, the J gene TRBJ2-7, with D possibly being TRBD2 (5 bases). This sequence was found in a pool of human donors in good health; the sample pools cells from several healthy donors. The source material was naive CD4+ and CD8+ T cells sorted from blood, pooled from several donors. In DNA, the CDR3 is TGCGCCAGCAGCTTGGATGAGGGCTCCTACGAGCAGTACTTC. This gives the protein CASSLDEGSYEQYF.